These T cell receptor beta chains were read from a single sample in a study of T cells in tumors after PD-1 blockade. The assay was immunoSEQ multiplex PCR, and TCRdb's table has in-frame clones only and misses some. The sample carries some 24,000 clones, 70% to 85% recorded once. Sequencing was performed on PBMCs, taken after anti-PD-1 treatment. The receptor set was obtained from a human donor with basal cell carcinoma. Both conserved end residues are part of each CDR3. A D gene is named only where the DNA matches it firmly. Size is omitted from some rows. Given values are once, few, many or a class for expanded clones.

D gene: -
CDR3 length: 18
J gene: TRBJ2-7
clone size: -
V gene: TRBV11-3
CDR3 DNA: TGTGCCAGCAGCTTAGATCGAGAAGGTGGAGATTCAACCTACGAGCAGTACTTC
CDR3 protein: CASSLDREGGDSTYEQYF

D gene: -
CDR3 length: 16
J gene: TRBJ1-4
clone size: -
V gene: TRBV12-5
CDR3 DNA: TGTGCTAGTGGTTTGGTACTGGGGGCAACTAATGAAAAACTGTTTTTT
CDR3 protein: CASGLVLGATNEKLFF

D gene: TRBD1
CDR3 length: 15
J gene: TRBJ1-3
clone size: -
V gene: TRBV4-1
CDR3 DNA: TGCGCCAGCAGCCAGGGCAGGGGGCCTGGAAACACCATATATTTT
CDR3 protein: CASSQGRGPGNTIYF

D gene: TRBD1
CDR3 length: 19
J gene: TRBJ1-1
clone size: -
V gene: TRBV14
CDR3 DNA: TGTGCCAGCAGCCGAATTTACAAAGGGACAGGATTCATGAACACTGAAGCTTTCTTT
CDR3 protein: CASSRIYKGTGFMNTEAFF

D gene: TRBD2
CDR3 length: 16
J gene: TRBJ2-3
clone size: -
V gene: TRBV7-3
CDR3 DNA: TGTGCCAGCAGCCAAATAGCGGGGGTCGGCACAGATACGCAGTATTTT
CDR3 protein: CASSQIAGVGTDTQYF

D gene: -
CDR3 length: 14
J gene: TRBJ1-6
clone size: few
V gene: TRBV18
CDR3 DNA: TGTGCCAGCTCACCGTCCAGGGGTCGGTCACCCCTCCACTTT
CDR3 protein: CASSPSRGRSPLHF

D gene: -
CDR3 length: 14
J gene: TRBJ2-7
clone size: -
V gene: TRBV3-1/TRBV3-2
CDR3 DNA: TGTGCCAGCAGCTTCAGGGTAACCCTCTACGAGCAGTACTTC
CDR3 protein: CASSFRVTLYEQYF

D gene: -
CDR3 length: 11
J gene: TRBJ2-5
clone size: -
V gene: TRBV2
CDR3 DNA: TGTGCCAGCATTCTACAAGAGACCCAGTACTTC
CDR3 protein: CASILQETQYF

D gene: TRBD2
CDR3 length: 15
J gene: TRBJ2-7
clone size: -
V gene: TRBV3-1/TRBV3-2
CDR3 DNA: TGTGCCAGCAGCCGGCTAGCGGGGGGGGCCTACGAGCAGTACTTC
CDR3 protein: CASSRLAGGAYEQYF

D gene: TRBD1
CDR3 length: 14
J gene: TRBJ2-5
clone size: -
V gene: TRBV12-5
CDR3 DNA: TGTGCTAGTGGCCTCGGACAGGCCGAAGAGACCCAGTACTTC
CDR3 protein: CASGLGQAEETQYF

D gene: TRBD2
CDR3 length: 16
J gene: TRBJ2-3
clone size: -
V gene: TRBV2
CDR3 DNA: TGTGCCAGCAGTCTACTGGCTAGCGGGGGGAGAGATACGCAGTATTTT
CDR3 protein: CASSLLASGGRDTQYF

D gene: TRBD2
CDR3 length: 18
J gene: TRBJ2-1
clone size: -
V gene: TRBV2
CDR3 DNA: TGTGCCAGCAGTGAACCGGGACTAGCGGGGGGGAAATACAATGAGCAGTTCTTC
CDR3 protein: CASSEPGLAGGKYNEQFF

D gene: TRBD1
CDR3 length: 15
J gene: TRBJ1-2
clone size: once
V gene: TRBV7-9
CDR3 DNA: TGTGCCAGCAGCTTAGGACAGGGGGCCATCTATGGCTACACCTTC
CDR3 protein: CASSLGQGAIYGYTF

D gene: -
CDR3 length: 11
J gene: TRBJ2-5
clone size: -
V gene: TRBV20-1
CDR3 DNA: TGCAGTGCTAGCAACCAAGAGACCCAGTACTTC
CDR3 protein: CSASNQETQYF

D gene: TRBD2
CDR3 length: 18
J gene: TRBJ2-5
clone size: -
V gene: TRBV15
CDR3 DNA: TGTGCCACCAGCAGAGAGGCTAGCGGGGGTCCGTACCAAGAGACCCAGTACTTC
CDR3 protein: CATSREASGGPYQETQYF

D gene: -
CDR3 length: 16
J gene: TRBJ1-2
clone size: -
V gene: TRBV3-1/TRBV3-2
CDR3 DNA: TGTGCCAGCAGCCACCTCACGGGGGGCATTACCTGGGGCTACACCTTC
CDR3 protein: CASSHLTGGITWGYTF

D gene: -
CDR3 length: 12
J gene: TRBJ1-4
clone size: -
V gene: TRBV12-3/TRBV12-4
CDR3 DNA: TGTGCCAGCAGTTTACCATATAGAAAACTGTTTTTT
CDR3 protein: CASSLPYRKLFF

D gene: TRBD2
CDR3 length: 16
J gene: TRBJ2-7
clone size: -
V gene: TRBV15
CDR3 DNA: TGTGCCACCAGCAGAGGTAGCGGGGGTACCCCCTACGAGCAGTACTTC
CDR3 protein: CATSRGSGGTPYEQYF

D gene: TRBD1
CDR3 length: 15
J gene: TRBJ1-2
clone size: -
V gene: TRBV19
CDR3 DNA: TGTGCCAGTACCTCGGACAGCAGGGGGACGAAGGGCTACACCTTC
CDR3 protein: CASTSDSRGTKGYTF

D gene: -
CDR3 length: 13
J gene: TRBJ2-5
clone size: -
V gene: TRBV5-1
CDR3 DNA: TGCGCCAGCAGCTCCACAGGGTTGGAGACCCAGTACTTC
CDR3 protein: CASSSTGLETQYF

D gene: -
CDR3 length: 14
J gene: TRBJ2-3
clone size: -
V gene: TRBV5-4
CDR3 DNA: TGTGCCAGCAGCTTGCCAGGGATAACAGATACGCAGTATTTT
CDR3 protein: CASSLPGITDTQYF

D gene: TRBD2
CDR3 length: 15
J gene: TRBJ2-2
clone size: -
V gene: TRBV5-1
CDR3 DNA: TGCGCCAGCAACGGGGGGGGGCGAGACACCGGGGAGCTGTTTTTT
CDR3 protein: CASNGGGRDTGELFF

D gene: -
CDR3 length: 10
J gene: TRBJ1-5
clone size: -
V gene: TRBV19
CDR3 DNA: TGTGCCAGTATGCCCCCAACCCAGCATTTT
CDR3 protein: CASMPPTQHF

D gene: TRBD2
CDR3 length: 16
J gene: TRBJ2-5
clone size: -
V gene: TRBV7-9
CDR3 DNA: TGTGCCAGCAGGGCGACTAGCGGGGGCCTAGGAGAGACCCAGTACTTC
CDR3 protein: CASRATSGGLGETQYF

D gene: TRBD1
CDR3 length: 14
J gene: TRBJ2-7
clone size: -
V gene: TRBV11-1
CDR3 DNA: TGTGCCAGCAGCAAGGGGGCAGTGGGGTACGAGCAGTACTTC
CDR3 protein: CASSKGAVGYEQYF

D gene: -
CDR3 length: 15
J gene: TRBJ1-5
clone size: few
V gene: TRBV7-9
CDR3 DNA: TGTGCCAGCAGCTACTCAGGGAACGGCAATCAGCCCCAGCATTTT
CDR3 protein: CASSYSGNGNQPQHF

D gene: TRBD2
CDR3 length: 15
J gene: TRBJ2-5
clone size: -
V gene: TRBV10-2
CDR3 DNA: TGCGCCAGCAGGGTTGTCGCGGGGGGGCCAGAGACCCAGTACTTC
CDR3 protein: CASRVVAGGPETQYF

D gene: -
CDR3 length: 13
J gene: TRBJ1-2
clone size: -
V gene: TRBV5-6
CDR3 DNA: TGTGCCAGCAGCTTGGTCCGGAGCTATGGCTACACCTTC
CDR3 protein: CASSLVRSYGYTF

D gene: -
CDR3 length: 13
J gene: TRBJ1-2
clone size: -
V gene: TRBV10-3
CDR3 DNA: TGTGCCATCTTGGAGCAGGGTAACTATGGCTACACCTTC
CDR3 protein: CAILEQGNYGYTF

D gene: TRBD2
CDR3 length: 15
J gene: TRBJ2-1
clone size: -
V gene: TRBV6-4
CDR3 DNA: TGTGCCAGCAGTGACAGGGGCGGGGGGGCACATGAGCAGTTCTTC
CDR3 protein: CASSDRGGGAHEQFF

D gene: -
CDR3 length: 13
J gene: TRBJ1-4
clone size: -
V gene: TRBV18
CDR3 DNA: TGTGCCAGCTCTCTGGGGACACCAGAAAAACTGTTTTTT
CDR3 protein: CASSLGTPEKLFF

D gene: -
CDR3 length: 14
J gene: TRBJ2-7
clone size: -
V gene: TRBV3-1/TRBV3-2
CDR3 DNA: TGTGCCAGCAGCCAAGACCTAGTGAACTACGAGCAGTACTTC
CDR3 protein: CASSQDLVNYEQYF

D gene: TRBD1
CDR3 length: 17
J gene: TRBJ1-3
clone size: few
V gene: TRBV18
CDR3 DNA: TGTGCCAGCTCAAGGCGGAGCGGGACAGCCTCTGGAAACACCATATATTTT
CDR3 protein: CASSRRSGTASGNTIYF

D gene: -
CDR3 length: 12
J gene: TRBJ1-2
clone size: -
V gene: TRBV30
CDR3 DNA: TGTGCCTGGAAGGTGGGAAACTATGGCTACACCTTC
CDR3 protein: CAWKVGNYGYTF

D gene: -
CDR3 length: 11
J gene: TRBJ2-7
clone size: -
V gene: TRBV6-5
CDR3 DNA: TGTGCCAGCAGTACGTCCTACGAGCAGTACTTC
CDR3 protein: CASSTSYEQYF

D gene: TRBD1
CDR3 length: 16
J gene: TRBJ2-7
clone size: -
V gene: TRBV3-1/TRBV3-2
CDR3 DNA: TGTGCCAGCAGCCCACCTCGGGGCAGGGGGCCCTACGAGCAGTACTTC
CDR3 protein: CASSPPRGRGPYEQYF

D gene: -
CDR3 length: 12
J gene: TRBJ2-5
clone size: -
V gene: TRBV2
CDR3 DNA: TGTGCCAGCACCAATAGCGCGAAGACCCAGTACTTC
CDR3 protein: CASTNSAKTQYF

D gene: -
CDR3 length: 13
J gene: TRBJ2-7
clone size: -
V gene: TRBV27
CDR3 DNA: TGTGCCAGCAGCCCTGCAGGGACCTACGAGCAGTACTTC
CDR3 protein: CASSPAGTYEQYF

D gene: TRBD2
CDR3 length: 15
J gene: TRBJ2-7
clone size: -
V gene: TRBV2
CDR3 DNA: TGTGCCAGCAGTGCCGAACTAGCGGGGGGCTACGAGCAGTACTTC
CDR3 protein: CASSAELAGGYEQYF

D gene: -
CDR3 length: 16
J gene: TRBJ1-5
clone size: once
V gene: TRBV15
CDR3 DNA: TGTGCCACCAGCACCCACCCGACGGGTAGCAATCAGCCCCAGCATTTT
CDR3 protein: CATSTHPTGSNQPQHF

D gene: -
CDR3 length: 15
J gene: TRBJ2-2
clone size: -
V gene: TRBV6-5
CDR3 DNA: TGTGCCAGCAGTTACGGGGGGGGGCCGACCGGGGAGCTGTTTTTT
CDR3 protein: CASSYGGGPTGELFF

D gene: TRBD2
CDR3 length: 17
J gene: TRBJ2-1
clone size: -
V gene: TRBV6-2/TRBV6-3
CDR3 DNA: TGTGCCAGCAGTTACTCGATGGCGGGGGGGGGCTACAATGAGCAGTTCTTC
CDR3 protein: CASSYSMAGGGYNEQFF

D gene: -
CDR3 length: 16
J gene: TRBJ1-5
clone size: few
V gene: TRBV6-4
CDR3 DNA: TGTGCCAGCAGTGAAGTCGGGACCAAGGGCAATCAGCCCCAGCATTTT
CDR3 protein: CASSEVGTKGNQPQHF

D gene: TRBD1
CDR3 length: 14
J gene: TRBJ1-2
clone size: -
V gene: TRBV6-5
CDR3 DNA: TGTGCCAGCACCCGGCAGGGGGCCAGCTATGGCTACACCTTC
CDR3 protein: CASTRQGASYGYTF

D gene: -
CDR3 length: 14
J gene: TRBJ1-6
clone size: -
V gene: TRBV15
CDR3 DNA: TGTGCCACCAGCCCCGGGACTGAGAATTCACCCCTCCACTTT
CDR3 protein: CATSPGTENSPLHF

D gene: TRBD2
CDR3 length: 16
J gene: TRBJ2-3
clone size: -
V gene: TRBV18
CDR3 DNA: TGTGCCAGCTCACCTGGACTAGCGGGGGGGAAGGATACGCAGTATTTT
CDR3 protein: CASSPGLAGGKDTQYF

D gene: -
CDR3 length: 16
J gene: TRBJ1-1
clone size: few
V gene: TRBV9
CDR3 DNA: TGTGCCAGCAGCCCGCGGGACACTCAAACGAGGACTGAAGCTTTCTTT
CDR3 protein: CASSPRDTQTRTEAFF

D gene: -
CDR3 length: 14
J gene: TRBJ1-6
clone size: -
V gene: TRBV15
CDR3 DNA: TGTGCCACCAGCTCCCGGGTCTATAATTCACCCCTCCACTTT
CDR3 protein: CATSSRVYNSPLHF

D gene: TRBD1
CDR3 length: 17
J gene: TRBJ1-3
clone size: once
V gene: TRBV6-1
CDR3 DNA: TGTGCCAGCAGTGTCATACAGGGGGCCTCCTCTGGAAACACCATATATTTT
CDR3 protein: CASSVIQGASSGNTIYF